This T cell receptor (beta chain) was captured in a study of graft-versus-host responses after intestinal transplantation. Assay: immunoSEQ multiplex PCR; the TCRdb copy retains only in-frame clones and omits some. The data hold some 120,000 clones, with roughly 93% observed a single time. Germline CDR1 reads SGHTA; CDR2 reads FQGNSA. The CDR3 contains 15 residues. The V and J ends lost 1 base and 5 bases respectively, with 14 bases between them. Of note for this clone: The antigen is not known.

This receptor was taken from a human donor who was the organ donor for an intestinal transplant. The material was unstimulated CD8+ T cells sorted from spleen or lymph node cells, obtained before transplant. The rearrangement joins TRBV7-2 to TRBJ2-5, with a weak D call TRBD1 (5 bases). The CDR3 DNA follows: TGTGCCAGCAGCTTAGAACACAGGTGGTGGGAGACCCAGTACTTC. Its protein is CASSLEHRWWETQYF.